This TCR beta chain was sequenced in a study of T cell repertoires in cytomegalovirus infection. Study at large: Public TCR beta signature analysis indicated the presence of both CMV infection and matching HLA type. General study results and limits: The ex vivo response was dominated by HLA-C-restricted CMV-specific TCR beta clonotypes. Using cumulative public TCR beta family frequency, the authors identified those who carried CMV together with the relevant HLA.

MiXCR, applied by TCRdb to the reads, yields one record per CDR3 protein. This table has about 150,000 distinct CDR3 sequences, roughly a quarter appearing once. This clonotype was seen many times. The antigen is unknown. The V gene end was trimmed by 5 bases and the J gene end by 3 bases; junction bases not matched to a gene: 7. The CDR3 length is 14 residues. Germline CDR1 is SGHTA and CDR2 is FQGNSA. Sequencing input: PBMCs. V is TRBV7-2 and J is TRBJ2-7; 7 bases line up with TRBD1. This TCR was sampled from a human donor in good health (CMV status not recorded). Some clones in this sample may be carry-over from other donors' samples. The CDR3 DNA reads TGTGCCAGCAGCGTGGACAGGCCCAGCTACGAGCAGTACTTC. This sequence encodes CASSVDRPSYEQYF.